The clone carrying this T cell receptor (beta chain) was observed a handful of times. This sample was taken from a study of early T cells in non-severe SARS-CoV-2 infection. CDR3 size: 12 residues. With 2 bases removed from V and 6 bases from J, the gap between germline ends came to 6 bases. The germline V gene has CDR1 SGHRS and CDR2 YFSETQ. MiXCR, run by TCRdb on the 5' RACE reads, gives a single entry per CDR3 protein. The sample includes tens of thousands of distinct CDR3 sequences, around 15% of them seen just once. The TCR originated in an adult who was a healthcare worker with PCR-confirmed SARS-CoV-2 infection or an uninfected control (not recorded which). The sequenced sample consisted of whole blood. The chain employs TRBV5-1 and TRBJ2-1; no clear D gene. This chain's CDR3 is CASSLTTNEQFF. The CDR3 coding sequence is TGCGCCAGCAGCTTAACAACCAATGAGCAGTTCTTC.